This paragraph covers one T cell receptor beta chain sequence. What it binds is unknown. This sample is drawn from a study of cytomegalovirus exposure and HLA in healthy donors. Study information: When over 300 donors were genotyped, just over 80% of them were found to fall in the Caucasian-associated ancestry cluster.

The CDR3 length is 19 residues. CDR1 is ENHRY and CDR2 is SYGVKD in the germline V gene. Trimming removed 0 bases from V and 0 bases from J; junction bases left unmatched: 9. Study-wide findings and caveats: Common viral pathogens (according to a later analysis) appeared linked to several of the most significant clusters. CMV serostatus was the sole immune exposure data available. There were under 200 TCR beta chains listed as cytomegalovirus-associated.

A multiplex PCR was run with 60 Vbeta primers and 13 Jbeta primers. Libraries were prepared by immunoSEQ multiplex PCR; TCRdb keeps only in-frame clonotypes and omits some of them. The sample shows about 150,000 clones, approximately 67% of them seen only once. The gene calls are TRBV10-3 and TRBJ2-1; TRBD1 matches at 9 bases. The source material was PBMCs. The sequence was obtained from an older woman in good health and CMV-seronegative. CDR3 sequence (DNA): TGTGCCATCAGTGAGTCACCGGGACAGGGCTGGAGCTCCTACAATGAGCAGTTCTTC. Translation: CAISESPGQGWSSYNEQFF.